A selection of T cell receptor beta chains follows, all from one sample in a study of beta chain features in type 1 diabetes. Assay: immunoSEQ multiplex PCR; the TCRdb copy retains only in-frame clones and omits some. Seen here are 150,000 or so clones, roughly 9.1% observed once, and the top ten hold less than 3%. Sequenced input: central memory CD4+ T cells from blood. These receptors were obtained from a woman younger than 30 in good health. CDR3s include the opening cysteine and the closing phenylalanine or tryptophan. Fields, in order: J gene, V gene, clone size, D gene, CDR3 DNA, CDR3 protein. A D gene is named only where the DNA matches it firmly. Clone size appears in some rows only: once, few, many, or a class for an expanded clone.

j_call: TRBJ1-2; v_call: TRBV29-1; clone_size: few; d_call: NA; cdr3_nt: TGCAGCGTTGATAGAGGCGGAGGCTACACCTTC; cdr3_aa: CSVDRGGGYTF
j_call: TRBJ2-6; v_call: TRBV7-8; clone_size: few; d_call: NA; cdr3_nt: TGTGCCAGCAGGGAGGGAACCAACTCTGGGGCCAACGTCCTGACTTTC; cdr3_aa: CASREGTNSGANVLTF
j_call: TRBJ2-7; v_call: TRBV10-2; clone_size: few; d_call: TRBD1; cdr3_nt: TGCGCCAGCAATCCACAGGGGTGGACCTACGAGCAGTACTTC; cdr3_aa: CASNPQGWTYEQYF
j_call: TRBJ2-1; v_call: TRBV30; clone_size: NA; d_call: TRBD2; cdr3_nt: TGTGCCTGGAGTACCCGGACTAGCGGACGGGGGAATGAGCAGTTCTTC; cdr3_aa: CAWSTRTSGRGNEQFF
j_call: TRBJ1-6; v_call: TRBV10-3; clone_size: few; d_call: TRBD1; cdr3_nt: TGTGCCACCAAAGACAGGGGATATAATTCACCCCTCCACTTT; cdr3_aa: CATKDRGYNSPLHF
j_call: TRBJ2-1; v_call: TRBV29-1; clone_size: few; d_call: TRBD1; cdr3_nt: TGCAGCGTGGACCGGGACAGTGTTTACAATGAGCAGTTCTTC; cdr3_aa: CSVDRDSVYNEQFF
j_call: TRBJ2-2; v_call: TRBV5-1; clone_size: NA; d_call: NA; cdr3_nt: TGCGCCAGCAGCTTGGTGGGGGCGAATGACGGGGAGCTGTTTTTT; cdr3_aa: CASSLVGANDGELFF
j_call: TRBJ2-7; v_call: TRBV5-1; clone_size: few; d_call: TRBD1; cdr3_nt: TGCGCCAGCAGCCAGGACTCCGGGACAGTCTCCTACGAGCAGTACTTC; cdr3_aa: CASSQDSGTVSYEQYF
j_call: TRBJ2-7; v_call: TRBV7-2; clone_size: few; d_call: TRBD2; cdr3_nt: TGTGCCAGCAGCCTTGGGACTAGCGGTGAGCAGTACTTC; cdr3_aa: CASSLGTSGEQYF
j_call: TRBJ1-2; v_call: TRBV18; clone_size: NA; d_call: NA; cdr3_nt: TGTGCCAGCTCACCACCCACAGGGATGGGCTACACCTTC; cdr3_aa: CASSPPTGMGYTF
j_call: TRBJ1-2; v_call: TRBV14; clone_size: NA; d_call: NA; cdr3_nt: TGTGCCAGCAGCCAAGATACGAAGGGGTACGGCTACACCTTC; cdr3_aa: CASSQDTKGYGYTF
j_call: TRBJ1-5; v_call: TRBV7-9; clone_size: few; d_call: TRBD1; cdr3_nt: TGTGCCAGCAGCTCCGGGACAGGGAGCAATCAGCCCCAGCATTTT; cdr3_aa: CASSSGTGSNQPQHF
j_call: TRBJ1-2; v_call: TRBV29-1; clone_size: NA; d_call: TRBD1; cdr3_nt: TGCAGCGTTGAAGCCCGACAGGGAAACTATGGCTACACCTTC; cdr3_aa: CSVEARQGNYGYTF
j_call: TRBJ2-5; v_call: TRBV4-2; clone_size: few; d_call: TRBD2; cdr3_nt: TGTGCCAGCAGCCAAGGTCGACTAGCGGGAGTCCAGGGGGAGACCCAGTACTTC; cdr3_aa: CASSQGRLAGVQGETQYF
j_call: TRBJ1-2; v_call: TRBV7-9; clone_size: few; d_call: TRBD1; cdr3_nt: TGTGCCAGCAGCCGTCTACAGGGGCCCCCTTATGGCTACACCTTC; cdr3_aa: CASSRLQGPPYGYTF
j_call: TRBJ2-1; v_call: TRBV11-1; clone_size: NA; d_call: NA; cdr3_nt: TGTGCCAGCAGCTTATCACAGGAGCCCTACAATGAGCAGTTCTTC; cdr3_aa: CASSLSQEPYNEQFF
j_call: TRBJ2-7; v_call: TRBV2; clone_size: few; d_call: TRBD2; cdr3_nt: TGTGCCAGCAGTGAAGGGCCTAGCGGACCCTACGAGCAGTACTTC; cdr3_aa: CASSEGPSGPYEQYF
j_call: TRBJ1-4; v_call: TRBV27; clone_size: NA; d_call: TRBD1; cdr3_nt: TGTGCCAGCAGTTTGACAGGGGTGGAAGAAAAACTGTTTTTT; cdr3_aa: CASSLTGVEEKLFF
j_call: TRBJ1-2; v_call: TRBV30; clone_size: few; d_call: TRBD1; cdr3_nt: TGTGCCTGGAGCGGAGGAGAGGGCAGGGGGGCTAGCACCTTC; cdr3_aa: CAWSGGEGRGASTF
j_call: TRBJ2-7; v_call: TRBV9; clone_size: few; d_call: TRBD2; cdr3_nt: TGTGCCAGCAGCGTGAGCGGGGGAACCTACGAGCAGTACTTC; cdr3_aa: CASSVSGGTYEQYF
j_call: TRBJ2-3; v_call: TRBV5-4; clone_size: NA; d_call: TRBD2; cdr3_nt: TGTGCCAGCAGCTCGCCTAGCGGGGGGTACACAGATACGCAGTATTTT; cdr3_aa: CASSSPSGGYTDTQYF
j_call: TRBJ1-4; v_call: TRBV7-9; clone_size: NA; d_call: TRBD1; cdr3_nt: TGTGCCAGCAGCTTAGAAGGGACAGATGAAAAACTGTTTTTT; cdr3_aa: CASSLEGTDEKLFF
j_call: TRBJ1-1; v_call: TRBV5-6; clone_size: few; d_call: NA; cdr3_nt: TGTGCCAGCCCTTGGGAGGGGCGAACTGAAGCTTTCTTT; cdr3_aa: CASPWEGRTEAFF
j_call: TRBJ2-2; v_call: TRBV23-1; clone_size: NA; d_call: TRBD1; cdr3_nt: TGCGCCAGCAGTCAATCTAGTAGGGGACAGGCGAACACCGGGGAGCTGTTTTTT; cdr3_aa: CASSQSSRGQANTGELFF
j_call: TRBJ2-7; v_call: TRBV4-1; clone_size: NA; d_call: NA; cdr3_nt: TGCGCCAGCAGCCAAGATCCGGGGTCCTACGAGCAGTACTTC; cdr3_aa: CASSQDPGSYEQYF
j_call: TRBJ2-1; v_call: TRBV7-2; clone_size: NA; d_call: NA; cdr3_nt: TGTGCCAGCAGCTTAATGCAGAATGAGCAGTTCTTC; cdr3_aa: CASSLMQNEQFF
j_call: TRBJ1-2; v_call: TRBV23-1; clone_size: many; d_call: NA; cdr3_nt: TGCGCCAGCAGATACCTTGGCCCGAACTATGGCTACACCTTC; cdr3_aa: CASRYLGPNYGYTF
j_call: TRBJ2-7; v_call: TRBV29-1; clone_size: few; d_call: NA; cdr3_nt: TGCAGCGCCGCGACCGCGGTCTCCTACGAGCAGTACTTC; cdr3_aa: CSAATAVSYEQYF
j_call: TRBJ2-7; v_call: TRBV5-1; clone_size: few; d_call: TRBD2; cdr3_nt: TGCGCCAGCAGCTTGGGGACTAGCGGGGTATCCTACGAGCAGTACTTC; cdr3_aa: CASSLGTSGVSYEQYF
j_call: TRBJ2-3; v_call: TRBV2; clone_size: few; d_call: NA; cdr3_nt: TGTGCCAGCAGTGTTCTCGCGGGGACAGATACGCAGTATTTT; cdr3_aa: CASSVLAGTDTQYF
j_call: TRBJ1-4; v_call: TRBV4-2; clone_size: few; d_call: TRBD1; cdr3_nt: TGTGCCAGCAGCCGACAGACAGGGCGCCCAACTAATGAAAAACTGTTTTTT; cdr3_aa: CASSRQTGRPTNEKLFF
j_call: TRBJ2-5; v_call: TRBV29-1; clone_size: few; d_call: NA; cdr3_nt: TGCAGCGTTGGGGAAAACTCAGGGGAGACCCAGTACTTC; cdr3_aa: CSVGENSGETQYF
j_call: TRBJ1-1; v_call: TRBV25-1; clone_size: NA; d_call: NA; cdr3_nt: TGTGCCAGCATTAGGAACACTGAAGCTTTCTTT; cdr3_aa: CASIRNTEAFF
j_call: TRBJ1-5; v_call: TRBV5-1; clone_size: many; d_call: NA; cdr3_nt: TGCGCCAGCTCCCTCTGGGCAAACAATCAGCCCCAGCATTTT; cdr3_aa: CASSLWANNQPQHF
j_call: TRBJ2-3; v_call: TRBV6-5; clone_size: NA; d_call: NA; cdr3_nt: TGTGCCAGCAGTCAGACGGGAAGCACAGATACGCAGTATTTT; cdr3_aa: CASSQTGSTDTQYF
j_call: TRBJ1-1; v_call: TRBV30; clone_size: NA; d_call: NA; cdr3_nt: TGTGCCTGGACCACAGGGACCCCGAACACTGAAGCTTTCTTT; cdr3_aa: CAWTTGTPNTEAFF
j_call: TRBJ1-6; v_call: TRBV30; clone_size: NA; d_call: TRBD1; cdr3_nt: TGTGCCTGGAGTTCCGGGACAGATGGATCACCCCTCCACTTT; cdr3_aa: CAWSSGTDGSPLHF
j_call: TRBJ1-2; v_call: TRBV4-3; clone_size: NA; d_call: NA; cdr3_nt: TGCGCCAGCGCCCGGAGCTATGGCTACACCTTC; cdr3_aa: CASARSYGYTF
j_call: TRBJ2-1; v_call: TRBV29-1; clone_size: NA; d_call: TRBD2; cdr3_nt: TGCAGCGTACCGATTGTAGCGGGAGCCCCGGGAAATGAGCAGTTCTTC; cdr3_aa: CSVPIVAGAPGNEQFF
j_call: TRBJ1-2; v_call: TRBV28; clone_size: NA; d_call: NA; cdr3_nt: TGTGCCAGCAGGTCCGGAGGGGCCTCCCTCACCTATGGCTACACCTTC; cdr3_aa: CASRSGGASLTYGYTF
j_call: TRBJ2-7; v_call: TRBV7-2; clone_size: NA; d_call: TRBD2; cdr3_nt: TGTGCCAGCAGCTTGATGCAGGGAGGGGAGCAGTACTTC; cdr3_aa: CASSLMQGGEQYF
j_call: TRBJ2-1; v_call: TRBV2; clone_size: NA; d_call: NA; cdr3_nt: TGTGCCAGCAGTGTGGAGAGAAATGAGCAGTTCTTC; cdr3_aa: CASSVERNEQFF
j_call: TRBJ2-1; v_call: TRBV5-1; clone_size: few; d_call: TRBD2; cdr3_nt: TGCGCCAGCAGCTCGGGGCTAGCGGGAGCTCATGAGCAGTTCTTC; cdr3_aa: CASSSGLAGAHEQFF
j_call: TRBJ1-2; v_call: TRBV6-5; clone_size: NA; d_call: TRBD1; cdr3_nt: TGTGCCAGCAGGATAGACAGGGTTTCTAACTATGGCTACACCTTC; cdr3_aa: CASRIDRVSNYGYTF
j_call: TRBJ1-1; v_call: TRBV5-1; clone_size: NA; d_call: NA; cdr3_nt: TGCGCCAGCAGCTTTTCAGTAATGAACACTGAAGCTTTCTTT; cdr3_aa: CASSFSVMNTEAFF
j_call: TRBJ2-1; v_call: TRBV7-8; clone_size: NA; d_call: TRBD2; cdr3_nt: TGTGCCAGCAGCTCGGGACTAGCGGTCTACAATGAGCAGTTCTTC; cdr3_aa: CASSSGLAVYNEQFF
j_call: TRBJ1-1; v_call: TRBV9; clone_size: few; d_call: NA; cdr3_nt: TGTGCCAGCAGCGTCCGGGAGGACACTGAAGCTTTCTTT; cdr3_aa: CASSVREDTEAFF
j_call: TRBJ2-5; v_call: TRBV2; clone_size: many; d_call: TRBD2; cdr3_nt: TGTGCCAGCAGTGGGGGTAGCGGGGGGCCCCAAGAGACCCAGTACTTC; cdr3_aa: CASSGGSGGPQETQYF
j_call: TRBJ2-1; v_call: TRBV25-1; clone_size: few; d_call: TRBD2; cdr3_nt: TGTGCCAGCAGTCTGACTAGCGGGAGGAGGAATGAGCAGTTCTTC; cdr3_aa: CASSLTSGRRNEQFF
j_call: TRBJ1-2; v_call: TRBV2; clone_size: few; d_call: TRBD1; cdr3_nt: TGTGCCAGCAGGCTGACAGGGACTAACTATGGCTACACCTTC; cdr3_aa: CASRLTGTNYGYTF
j_call: TRBJ2-3; v_call: TRBV5-4; clone_size: few; d_call: TRBD1; cdr3_nt: TGTGCCAGCAGCTCCACAGGGGCCGCAGATACGCAGTATTTT; cdr3_aa: CASSSTGAADTQYF
j_call: TRBJ2-1; v_call: TRBV27; clone_size: NA; d_call: TRBD2; cdr3_nt: TGTGCCAGCAGAGGCGGGAGTTCCTACAATGAGCAGTTCTTC; cdr3_aa: CASRGGSSYNEQFF
j_call: TRBJ2-1; v_call: TRBV30; clone_size: NA; d_call: TRBD2; cdr3_nt: TGTGCCTGGAGTGTAAAGCGGGGGGGATCCTACAATGAGCAGTTCTTC; cdr3_aa: CAWSVKRGGSYNEQFF